This is a list of T cell receptor beta chains from one sample in a study of cytomegalovirus exposure and HLA in healthy donors. Here immunoSEQ multiplex PCR was the method, and the copy in TCRdb shows in-frame clones only, minus some. The data contain approximately 160,000 clones, approximately 81% of them singletons. Input material: PBMCs. The receptors derive from a male donor in good health and CMV-seronegative. Each CDR3 is given without its conserved first and last residue. Each record gives: CDR3 length, J gene, V gene, CDR3 protein.

>15|TRBJ2-1|TRBV19
ASTDWRTAGKYNEQF
>11|TRBJ2-1|TRBV11-3
ASSLAAVNEQF
>12|TRBJ1-1|TRBV5-1
ASSFPGPHTEAF
>13|TRBJ2-3|TRBV4-1
ASSRLAGSTDTQY
>15|TRBJ2-3|TRBV7-2
ASSPRTGSIVSDTQY
>12|TRBJ2-7|TRBV7-9
ASSLGADYYEQY
>13|TRBJ1-1|TRBV28
ASSSPGTGNTEAF
>14|TRBJ2-3|TRBV7-9
ASSQGLGGSTDTQY
>16|TRBJ2-7|TRBV12-1
ASSFVSWRERGYCEQY
>8|TRBJ2-7|TRBV20-1
SAVLYEQY
>13|TRBJ1-5|TRBV27
ASSLGQGYSQPQH
>10|TRBJ2-2|TRBV7-3
ASSFGGRELF
>12|TRBJ2-3|TRBV9
ASSVAPGTDTQY
>13|TRBJ2-1|TRBV19
ASLTGTSGGDEQF
>11|TRBJ1-6|TRBV11-3
ASSLCLQSPLH
>12|TRBJ1-2|TRBV5-1
ASSLDYRVAGYT
>9|TRBJ2-7|TRBV27
ASGTGYEQY
>16|TRBJ2-5|TRBV10-3
AISESPGLAGGQETQY
>14|TRBJ1-5|TRBV10-3
AISELGGQGNQPQH
>16|TRBJ2-1|TRBV7-9
ASSLAELAWSSYNEQF
>13|TRBJ2-5|TRBV6-5
ASTLLSTGGETQY
>18|TRBJ2-7|TRBV18
ASSPLGVRQTSGVSYEQY
>14|TRBJ2-4|TRBV6-6
ASTLGGGGAKNIQY
>14|TRBJ2-7|TRBV2
ASVDRPRGSPYEQY
>14|TRBJ2-7|TRBV7-2
ASSFSWASGTNEQY
>18|TRBJ2-1|TRBV7-3
ASSSLTGGGDSISYNEQF
>13|TRBJ2-5|TRBV10-1
ATDEETGYQETQY
>14|TRBJ2-1|TRBV7-9
ASSLGIGTGANEQF
>14|TRBJ2-7|TRBV4-1
ASSRQGQDYSYEQY